This paragraph reports one T cell receptor (beta chain). The data belong to a study of blood T cell repertoires in COVID-19. Whole-study context: Sites in the United States, Italy and Spain provided acute and convalescent COVID-19 samples. Sample material is recorded as cDNA or gDNA derived from T cells, B-cell-depleted T cells, or PBMCs.

Under the authors' procedure: Reference gene primer amplification yielded estimated nucleated cell counts. Libraries were prepared by immunoSEQ multiplex PCR; TCRdb keeps only in-frame clonotypes and omits some of them. V and J calls and clone size are given by that table; D and trimming were obtained from the DNA. The sample shows about 260,000 clones, 84% of them seen only once. Germline V lookup: CDR1 SGHRS, CDR2 YFSETQ. Trimming stripped 4 bases from V and 2 bases from J, with 7 bases between. The CDR3 totals 13 residues. This sequence originates from a man between 60 and 75 years old with acute or convalescent COVID-19. Sequencing was performed on peripheral blood. V is TRBV5-1 and J is TRBJ1-3; D gene unclear. For the CDR3, the DNA is TGCGCCAGCAGCCCCTCTACTGGAAACACCATATATTTT. The encoded protein is CASSPSTGNTIYF.